The TCR beta chain under discussion was sequenced for a study of T cells in localized non-small cell lung cancer. This CDR3 spans 14 amino acids. Germline values: CDR1 PRHDT, CDR2 FYEKMQ (reference sequence). V lost 4 bases, J lost 4 bases, and 12 bases lay in between. Libraries were prepared by immunoSEQ multiplex PCR; TCRdb keeps only in-frame clonotypes and omits some of them. The sample includes 35,000 to 40,000 clones, over 80% of them seen just once. J is TRBJ2-3 and V is TRBV13; a possible D gene is TRBD2 (6 bases). Sample: peripheral blood, taken before any cancer treatment. The clonotype originates from a woman aged 40-69 years with stage I lung adenocarcinoma. DNA for the CDR3: TGTGCCAGCAGCTCGGGACTCGAGCCAGATACGCAGTATTTT. As protein: CASSSGLEPDTQYF.